The source of this TCR beta chain is a study of blood T cell repertoires in COVID-19. Across the whole study: In each case, the material was cDNA or gDNA derived from T cells, B-cell-depleted T cells, or PBMCs.

Across 24 US areas, participants ranged in age from about 18 to 90 years. Recovered status applied to Cohort 3 donors who had two consecutive negative PCRs. It also applied to those with clearance or with symptom resolution. Only in-frame clones appear in the TCRdb table, and some are missing; sequencing was by immunoSEQ multiplex PCR. The sample consists of approximately 200,000 clones, roughly 90% of them appearing once. Germline loops: CDR1 MNHNY, CDR2 SVGAGI (reference sequence). V dropped 5 bases and J dropped 0 bases, with 11 bases sitting between them. There are 15 residues in the CDR3. The rearrangement joins TRBV6-6 to TRBJ1-3; D uncertain. Sequencing was done on a sample of PBMCs or T cells enriched from blood (not recorded which). This TCR was sampled from a woman between 25 and 40 years old who had recovered from COVID-19. This CDR3 is CASSRSTTSGNTIYF. The CDR3 region has the DNA TGTGCCAGCAGTCGATCTACTACCTCTGGAAACACCATATATTTT.